This T cell receptor beta chain was recovered during a study of OX40 agonist ivuxolimab in advanced cancers. Across the whole study: Patients' therapy was ivuxolimab, an antibody that acts as an agonist of OX40 (CD134). A mean age of approximately 60 years, range about 23 to 90, was recorded, and 80% to 90% were male. Prior checkpoint blockade (anti-PD-1, anti-PD-L1 or anti-CTLA-4) was permitted; roughly 40% had it.

The germline V and J ends were trimmed by 0 bases and 4 bases, with 15 bases remaining between them. This CDR3 is built from 17 residues. Per germline, CDR1 SGHAT and CDR2 FQDESV (reference sequence). Measured with immunoSEQ multiplex PCR; TCRdb has only the in-frame clones, and not every one. The table shows tens of thousands of clones, with 82% occurring only once. The sample consisted of CD4+ or CD8+ T cells sorted from blood, taken in a trial of the OX40 agonist ivuxolimab. The TCR originated in an adult with an advanced solid tumor such as melanoma, head and neck, liver or kidney cancer. This chain uses TRBV11-1 with TRBJ2-2; the D is unclear. In nucleotides, the CDR3 is TGTGCCAGCAGCTTAGCGCTTCTCCGTGGAATCACCGGGGAGCTGTTTTTT. Residues: CASSLALLRGITGELFF. Looking up the rest from reference TRBV11-1 and TRBJ2-2 gives the full variable domain: EAEVAQSPRYKITEKSQAVAFWCDPISGHATLYWYRQILGQGPELLVQFQDESVVDDSQLPKDRFSAERLKGVDSTLKIQPAELGDSAMYLCASSLALLRGITGELFFGEGSRLTVL.